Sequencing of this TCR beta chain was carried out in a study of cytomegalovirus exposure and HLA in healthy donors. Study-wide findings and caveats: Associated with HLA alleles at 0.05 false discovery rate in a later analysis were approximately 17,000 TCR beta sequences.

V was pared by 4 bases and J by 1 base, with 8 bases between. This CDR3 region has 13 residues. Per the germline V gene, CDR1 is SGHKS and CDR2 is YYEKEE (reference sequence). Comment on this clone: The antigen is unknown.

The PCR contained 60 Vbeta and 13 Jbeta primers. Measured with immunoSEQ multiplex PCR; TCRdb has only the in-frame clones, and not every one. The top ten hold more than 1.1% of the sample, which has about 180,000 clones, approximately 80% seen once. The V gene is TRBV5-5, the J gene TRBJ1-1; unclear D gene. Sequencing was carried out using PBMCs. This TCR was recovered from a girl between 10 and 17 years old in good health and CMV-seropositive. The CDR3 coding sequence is TGTGCCAGCAGCCCCAATCCGAACACTGAAGCTTTCTTT. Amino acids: CASSPNPNTEAFF. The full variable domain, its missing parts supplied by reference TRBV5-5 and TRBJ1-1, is DAGVTQSPTHLIKTRGQQVTLRCSPISGHKSVSWYQQVLGQGPQFIFQYYEKEERGRGNFPDRFSARQFPNYSSELNVNALLLGDSALYLCASSPNPNTEAFFGQGTRLTVV.